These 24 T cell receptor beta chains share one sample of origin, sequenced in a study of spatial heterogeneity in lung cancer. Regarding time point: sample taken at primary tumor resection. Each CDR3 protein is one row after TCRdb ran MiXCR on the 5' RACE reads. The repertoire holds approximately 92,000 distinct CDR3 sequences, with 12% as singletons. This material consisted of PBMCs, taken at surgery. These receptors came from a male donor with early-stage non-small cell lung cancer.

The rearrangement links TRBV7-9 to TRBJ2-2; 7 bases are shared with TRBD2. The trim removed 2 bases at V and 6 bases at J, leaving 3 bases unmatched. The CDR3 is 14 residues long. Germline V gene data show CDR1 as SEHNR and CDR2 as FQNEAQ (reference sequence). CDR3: CASSLLTSSGELFF. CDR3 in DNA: TGTGCCAGCAGCTTATTGACTAGCTCCGGGGAGCTGTTTTTT.

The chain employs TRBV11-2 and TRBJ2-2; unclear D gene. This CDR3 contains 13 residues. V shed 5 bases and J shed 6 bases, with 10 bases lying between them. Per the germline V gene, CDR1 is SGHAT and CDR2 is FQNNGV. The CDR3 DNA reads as TGTGCCAGCAGCCCTCAAGCCGCCGGGGAGCTGTTTTTT. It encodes CASSPQAAGELFF.

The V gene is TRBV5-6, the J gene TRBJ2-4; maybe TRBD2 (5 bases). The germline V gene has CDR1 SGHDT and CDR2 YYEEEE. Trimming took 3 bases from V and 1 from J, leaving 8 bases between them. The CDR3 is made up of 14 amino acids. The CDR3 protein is CASSSGEAKNIQYF. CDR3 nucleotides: TGTGCCAGCAGCTCCGGGGAGGCCAAAAACATTCAGTACTTC.

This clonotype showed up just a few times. The CDR3 region is CASSLTRNADTQYF. DNA for the CDR3: TGTGCCAGCAGTCTAACTAGGAATGCAGATACGCAGTATTTT. The chain carries TRBV6-5 and TRBJ2-3, with D possibly matching TRBD2 (5 bases). The CDR3 is made up of 14 amino acids. CDR1 and CDR2 (germline): MNHEY, SVGAGI. V shed 5 bases and J shed 4 bases, with 13 bases lying between them.

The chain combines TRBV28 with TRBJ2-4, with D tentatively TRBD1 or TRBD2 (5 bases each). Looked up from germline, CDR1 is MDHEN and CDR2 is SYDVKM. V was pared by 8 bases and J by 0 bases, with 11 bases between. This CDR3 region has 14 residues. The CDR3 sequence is CASRTGTAKNIQYF. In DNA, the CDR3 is TGTGCCAGCCGTACCGGGACAGCCAAAAACATTCAGTACTTC. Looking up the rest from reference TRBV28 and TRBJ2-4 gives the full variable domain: DVKVTQSSRYLVKRTGEKVFLECVQDMDHENMFWYRQDPGLGLRLIYFSYDVKMKEKGDIPEGYSVSREKKERFSLILESASTNQTSMYLCASRTGTAKNIQYFGAGTRLSVL.

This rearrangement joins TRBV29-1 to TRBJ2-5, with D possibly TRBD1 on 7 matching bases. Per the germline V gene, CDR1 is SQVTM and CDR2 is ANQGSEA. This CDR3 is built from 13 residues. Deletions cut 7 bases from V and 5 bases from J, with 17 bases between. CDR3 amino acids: CSARGGGPETQYF. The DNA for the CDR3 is TGCAGCGCCCGCGGAGGGGGCCCGGAGACCCAGTACTTC.

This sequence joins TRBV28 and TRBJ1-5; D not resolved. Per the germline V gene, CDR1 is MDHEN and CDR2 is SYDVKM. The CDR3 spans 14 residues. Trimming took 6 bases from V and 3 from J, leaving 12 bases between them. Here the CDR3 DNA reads TGTGCCAGCAGCACGGTTGTGGACAATCAGCCCCAGCATTTT. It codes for CASSTVVDNQPQHF.

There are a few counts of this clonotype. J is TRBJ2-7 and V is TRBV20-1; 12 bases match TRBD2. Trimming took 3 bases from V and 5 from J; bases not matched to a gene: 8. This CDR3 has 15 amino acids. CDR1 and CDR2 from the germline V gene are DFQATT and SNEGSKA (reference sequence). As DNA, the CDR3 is TGCAGTGCTAGCCGGACTAGCGGGACGTGGAACGAGCAGTACTTC. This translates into CSASRTSGTWNEQYF.

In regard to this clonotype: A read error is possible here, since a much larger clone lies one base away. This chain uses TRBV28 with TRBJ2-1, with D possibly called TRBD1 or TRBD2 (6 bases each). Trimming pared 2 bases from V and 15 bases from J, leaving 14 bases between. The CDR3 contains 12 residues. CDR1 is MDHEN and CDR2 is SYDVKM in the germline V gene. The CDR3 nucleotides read TGTGCCAGCAGTTTAGGTGCCAGGGGACTGTTCTTC. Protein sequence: CASSLGARGLFF.

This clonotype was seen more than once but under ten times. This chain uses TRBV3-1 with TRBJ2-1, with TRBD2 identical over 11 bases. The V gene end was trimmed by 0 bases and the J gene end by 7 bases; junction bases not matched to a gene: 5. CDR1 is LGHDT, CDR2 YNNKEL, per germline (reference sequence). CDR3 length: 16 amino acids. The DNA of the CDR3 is TGTGCCAGCAGCCAAGAAACTAGCGGGAGATGGAATGAGCAGTTCTTC. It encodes CASSQETSGRWNEQFF.

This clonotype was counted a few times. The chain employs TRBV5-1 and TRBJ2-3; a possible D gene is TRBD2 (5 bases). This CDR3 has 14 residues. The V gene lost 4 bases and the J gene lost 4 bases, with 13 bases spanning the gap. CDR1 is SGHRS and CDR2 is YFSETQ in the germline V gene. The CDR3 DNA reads TGCGCCAGCAGCATTAGTGTTAGCGCAGATACGCAGTATTTT. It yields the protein CASSISVSADTQYF.

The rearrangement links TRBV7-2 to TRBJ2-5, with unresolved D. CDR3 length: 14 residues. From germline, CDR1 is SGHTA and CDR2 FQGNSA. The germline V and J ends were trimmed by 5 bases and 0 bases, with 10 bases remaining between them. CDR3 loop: CASSLPFYQETQYF. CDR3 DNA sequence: TGTGCCAGCAGCCTGCCGTTTTACCAAGAGACCCAGTACTTC.

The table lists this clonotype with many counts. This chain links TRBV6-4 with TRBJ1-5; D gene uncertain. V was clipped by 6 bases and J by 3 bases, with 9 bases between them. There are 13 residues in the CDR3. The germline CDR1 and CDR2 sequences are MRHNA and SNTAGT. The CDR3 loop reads CASSDEINQPQHF. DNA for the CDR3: TGTGCCAGCAGCGATGAGATCAATCAGCCCCAGCATTTT.

The CDR3 sequence: CATSGSTSNQPQHF. CDR3 DNA sequence: TGTGCCACCAGTGGTTCGACTAGCAATCAGCCCCAGCATTTT. This sequence joins TRBV24-1 and TRBJ1-5; unclear D gene. CDR3 size: 14 residues. Germline loops: CDR1 KGHDR, CDR2 SFDVKD. Trimming stripped 5 bases from V and 0 bases from J, with 7 bases between.

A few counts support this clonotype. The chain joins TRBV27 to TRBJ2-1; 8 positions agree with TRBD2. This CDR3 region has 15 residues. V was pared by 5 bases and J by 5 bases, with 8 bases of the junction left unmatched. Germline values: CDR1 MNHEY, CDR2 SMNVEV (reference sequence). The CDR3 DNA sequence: TGTGCCAGCAGTCACAACGGGAGGGCCAACAATGAGCAGTTCTTC. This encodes CASSHNGRANNEQFF.

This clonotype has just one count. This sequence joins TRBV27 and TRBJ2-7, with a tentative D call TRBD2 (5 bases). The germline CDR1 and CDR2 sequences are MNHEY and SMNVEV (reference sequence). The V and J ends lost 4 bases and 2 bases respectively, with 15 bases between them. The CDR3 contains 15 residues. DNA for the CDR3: TGTGCCAGCAGTTCCTCCAGGAGCGGTCCCTACGAGCAGTACTTC. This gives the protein CASSSSRSGPYEQYF.

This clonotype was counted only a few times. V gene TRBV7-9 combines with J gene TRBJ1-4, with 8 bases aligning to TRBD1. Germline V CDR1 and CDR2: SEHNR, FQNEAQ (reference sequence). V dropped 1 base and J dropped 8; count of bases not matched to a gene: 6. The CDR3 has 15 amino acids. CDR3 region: CASSLGDRGGEKLFF. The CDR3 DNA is TGTGCCAGCAGCTTAGGTGACAGGGGCGGAGAAAAACTGTTTTTT.

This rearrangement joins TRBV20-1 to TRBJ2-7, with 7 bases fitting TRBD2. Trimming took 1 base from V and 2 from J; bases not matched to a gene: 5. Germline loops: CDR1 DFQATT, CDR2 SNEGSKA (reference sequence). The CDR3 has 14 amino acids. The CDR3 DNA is TGCAGTGCTAGAGCCCCTAGCGGTGCCTACGAGCAGTACTTC. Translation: CSARAPSGAYEQYF.

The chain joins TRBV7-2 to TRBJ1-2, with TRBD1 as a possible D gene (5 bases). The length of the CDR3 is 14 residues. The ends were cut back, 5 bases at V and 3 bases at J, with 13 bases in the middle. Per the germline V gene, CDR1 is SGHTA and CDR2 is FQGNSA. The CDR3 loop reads CASSQGTAYYGYTF. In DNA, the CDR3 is TGTGCCAGCAGCCAAGGGACGGCTTACTATGGCTACACCTTC.

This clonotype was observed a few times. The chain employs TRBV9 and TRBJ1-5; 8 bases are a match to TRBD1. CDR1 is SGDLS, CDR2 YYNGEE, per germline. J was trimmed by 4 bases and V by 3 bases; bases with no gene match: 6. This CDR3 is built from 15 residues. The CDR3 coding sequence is TGTGCCAGCAGCGGGTCAGGGGGCCGAAATCAGCCCCAGCATTTT. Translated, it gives CASSGSGGRNQPQHF.

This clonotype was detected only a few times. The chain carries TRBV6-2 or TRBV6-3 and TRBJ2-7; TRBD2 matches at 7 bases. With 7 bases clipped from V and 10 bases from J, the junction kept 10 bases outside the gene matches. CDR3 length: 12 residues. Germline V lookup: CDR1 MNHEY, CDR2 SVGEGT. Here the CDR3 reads CASTSVGGDQYF. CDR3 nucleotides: TGTGCCAGCACTTCAGTGGGAGGGGACCAGTACTTC.

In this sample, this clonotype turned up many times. The CDR3 nucleotides read TGCGCCAGCAGCTTGGTGAGAAATAGCAATCAGCCCCAGCATTTT. Translation gives CASSLVRNSNQPQHF. The J gene is TRBJ1-5, the V gene TRBV5-1; D is uncertain. Trimming stripped 0 bases from V and 0 bases from J, with 7 bases between. CDR1 is SGHRS and CDR2 is YFSETQ in the germline V gene. CDR3 length: 15 residues.

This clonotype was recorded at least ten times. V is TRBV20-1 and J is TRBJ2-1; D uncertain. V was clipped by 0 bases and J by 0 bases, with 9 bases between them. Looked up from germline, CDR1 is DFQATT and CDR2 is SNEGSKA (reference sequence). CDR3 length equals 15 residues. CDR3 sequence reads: CSARDVSYSYNEQFF. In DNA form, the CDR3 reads TGCAGTGCTAGAGATGTAAGCTACTCCTACAATGAGCAGTTCTTC.

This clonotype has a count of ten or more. The CDR3 reads CATSDRWDTYNEQFF. The CDR3 coding sequence is TGTGCCACCAGTGATCGGTGGGACACTTACAATGAGCAGTTCTTC. The chain joins TRBV24-1 to TRBJ2-1, with a tentative D call TRBD1 (6 bases). Trimming cost V 3 bases and J 4 bases, with 12 bases left between them. This CDR3 region has 15 residues. Germline CDR1 KGHDR, CDR2 SFDVKD.